The entry that follows covers one T cell receptor (beta chain) sequence. Measured with immunoSEQ multiplex PCR; TCRdb has only the in-frame clones, and not every one. The data show fewer than 650,000 clones, roughly 89% seen once. Germline V gene lookup returns CDR1 MNHEY and CDR2 SVGAGI. CDR3 size: 14 residues. Trimming pared 6 bases from V and 0 bases from J, leaving 9 bases between. This sample stems from a study of blood T cell repertoires in COVID-19. Across the study: Both acute and convalescent COVID-19 samples were obtained from the United States, Italy and Spain. From T cells, B-cell-depleted T cells, or PBMCs came the material, which was cDNA or gDNA.

Patients of the Seattle cohort, enrolled during active infection, were followed longitudinally. This chain links TRBV6-5 with TRBJ1-3, with D possibly being TRBD1 (6 bases). This sequence originates from a woman between 45 and 65 years old with COVID-19, enrolled during active disease. The specimen was peripheral blood. Here the CDR3 reads CASRTGLSGNTIYF. CDR3 DNA sequence: TGTGCCAGCAGGACAGGCCTCTCTGGAAACACCATATATTTT.